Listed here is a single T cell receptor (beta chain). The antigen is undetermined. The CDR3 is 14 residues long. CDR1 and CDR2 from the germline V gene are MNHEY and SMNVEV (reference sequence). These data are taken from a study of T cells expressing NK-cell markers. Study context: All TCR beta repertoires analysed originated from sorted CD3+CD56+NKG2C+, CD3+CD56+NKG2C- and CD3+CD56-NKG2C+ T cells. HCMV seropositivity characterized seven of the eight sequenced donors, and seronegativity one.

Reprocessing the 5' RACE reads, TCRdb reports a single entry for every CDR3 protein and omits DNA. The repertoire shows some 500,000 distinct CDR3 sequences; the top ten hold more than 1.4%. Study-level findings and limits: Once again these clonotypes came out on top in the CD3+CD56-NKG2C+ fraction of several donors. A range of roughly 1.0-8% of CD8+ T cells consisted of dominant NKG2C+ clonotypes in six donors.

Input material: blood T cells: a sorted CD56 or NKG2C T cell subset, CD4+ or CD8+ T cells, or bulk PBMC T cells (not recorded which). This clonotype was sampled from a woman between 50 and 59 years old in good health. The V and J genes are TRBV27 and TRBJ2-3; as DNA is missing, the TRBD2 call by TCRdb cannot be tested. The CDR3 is CASSPREGTDTQYF.